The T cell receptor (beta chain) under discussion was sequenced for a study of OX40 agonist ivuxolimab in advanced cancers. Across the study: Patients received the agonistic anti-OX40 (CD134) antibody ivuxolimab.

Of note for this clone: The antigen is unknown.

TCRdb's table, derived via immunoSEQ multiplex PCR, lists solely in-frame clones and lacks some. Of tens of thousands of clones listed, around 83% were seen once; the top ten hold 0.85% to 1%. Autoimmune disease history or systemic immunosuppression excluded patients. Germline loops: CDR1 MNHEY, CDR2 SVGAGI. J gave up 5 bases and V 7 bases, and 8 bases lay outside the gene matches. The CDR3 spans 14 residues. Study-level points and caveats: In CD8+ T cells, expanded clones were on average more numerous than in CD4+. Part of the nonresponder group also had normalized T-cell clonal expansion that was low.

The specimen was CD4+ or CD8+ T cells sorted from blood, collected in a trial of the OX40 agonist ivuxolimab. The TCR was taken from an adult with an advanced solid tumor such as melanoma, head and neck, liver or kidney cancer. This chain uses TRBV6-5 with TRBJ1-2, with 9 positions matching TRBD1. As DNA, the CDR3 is TGTGCCAGCAAGGGGACAGGGAGTTCTTATGGCTACACCTTC. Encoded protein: CASKGTGSSYGYTF.